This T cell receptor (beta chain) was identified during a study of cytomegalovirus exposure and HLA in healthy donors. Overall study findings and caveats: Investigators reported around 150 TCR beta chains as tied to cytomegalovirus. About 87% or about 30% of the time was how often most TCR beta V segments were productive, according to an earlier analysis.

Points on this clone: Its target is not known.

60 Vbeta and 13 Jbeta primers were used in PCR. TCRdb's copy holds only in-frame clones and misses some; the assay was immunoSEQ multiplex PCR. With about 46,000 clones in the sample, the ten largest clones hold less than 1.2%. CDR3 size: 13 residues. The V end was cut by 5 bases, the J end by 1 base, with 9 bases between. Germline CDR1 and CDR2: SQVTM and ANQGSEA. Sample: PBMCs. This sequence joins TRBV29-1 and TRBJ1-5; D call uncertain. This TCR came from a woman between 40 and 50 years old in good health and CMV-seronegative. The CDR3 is CSVKEQSNQPQHF. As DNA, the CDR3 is TGCAGCGTTAAGGAACAGAGCAATCAGCCCCAGCATTTT. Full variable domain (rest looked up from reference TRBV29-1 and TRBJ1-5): SAVISQKPSRDICQRGTSLTIQCQVDSQVTMMFWYRQQPGQSLTLIATANQGSEATYESGFVIDKFPISRPNLTFSTLTVSNMSPEDSSIYLCSVKEQSNQPQHFGDGTRLSIL.